The 22 T cell receptor beta chains below all came from one sample that was sequenced in a study of PD-1 blockade in mismatch repair-deficient tumors. TCRdb keeps only in-frame clones here, not all; method: immunoSEQ multiplex PCR. The data hold approximately 50,000 clones, with around 80% observed a single time. This specimen consisted of peripheral blood, obtained 4 weeks after starting pembrolizumab. These receptor sequences come from an adult with mismatch repair-deficient cancer.

The chain uses TRBV7-9 and TRBJ1-1; D remains ambiguous. V was pared by 2 bases and J by 1 base, with 2 bases between. In germline, CDR1 is SEHNR, CDR2 FQNEAQ (reference sequence). CDR3 length: 12 amino acids. The CDR3 DNA reads as TGTGCCAGCAGCTTATCGAACACTGAAGCTTTCTTT. Protein: CASSLSNTEAFF.

This clone was recorded at least ten times. The CDR3 DNA reads TGCGCCAGCAGCCAAGGGGACATGATCAATCAGCCCCAGCATTTT. It is translated as CASSQGDMINQPQHF. J is TRBJ1-5 and V is TRBV4-1, with TRBD1 as a possible D gene (6 bases). Trimming stripped 1 base from V and 3 bases from J, with 10 bases between. The CDR3 covers 15 residues. Germline CDR1 and CDR2: MGHRA and YSYEKL.

The CDR3 region has the DNA TGTGCCAGCAGCCACGACTCCGGCAGGCTGATGTTCTCTGGAAACACCATATATTTT. Translation: CASSHDSGRLMFSGNTIYF. The genes are TRBV14 and TRBJ1-3; D is undetermined. V lost 3 bases to trimming and J lost 0 bases, with 21 bases between them. The germline V gene encodes CDR1 SGHDN and CDR2 FVKESK. CDR3 size: 19 residues. Supplemented by reference TRBV14 and TRBJ1-3, the full variable domain reads EAGVTQFPSHSVIEKGQTVTLRCDPISGHDNLYWYRRVMGKEIKFLLHFVKESKQDESGMPNNRFLAERTGGTYSTLKVQPAELEDSGVYFCASSHDSGRLMFSGNTIYFGEGSWLTVV.

V usage is TRBV7-2 and J usage is TRBJ1-2; D is possibly TRBD1 (5 bases). Germline values: CDR1 SGHTA, CDR2 FQGNSA. The germline V and J ends were trimmed by 5 bases and 14 bases, with 30 bases remaining between them. The CDR3 extends over 16 amino acids. The CDR3 is CASSRRDRGGTPDLTF. Here the CDR3 DNA reads TGTGCCAGCAGCCGAAGGGACCGGGGGGGAACCCCAGACTTAACCTTC.

In this sample, this clone is medium-sized (0.01 to 0.1%). This chain connects TRBV4-3 to TRBJ2-7; 10 bases are shared with TRBD1. The CDR3 runs to 15 residues. With V trimmed by 5 bases and J by 4 bases, 8 bases remained unmatched. The germline CDR1 and CDR2 sequences are LGHNA and YSLEER. CDR3 residues: CASSYSGTGEYEQYF. CDR3 nucleotide sequence: TGCGCCAGCAGCTATTCCGGGACAGGGGAATACGAGCAGTACTTC.

This clone has just a few counts. The V and J genes are TRBV5-6 and TRBJ2-1; the D gene is possibly TRBD2 (5 bases). V was shortened by 0 bases and J by 8 bases, with 12 bases between the two germline ends. The CDR3 is 14 residues long. Germline assignment: CDR1 SGHDT and CDR2 YYEEEE. CDR3 sequence (DNA): TGTGCCAGCAGCTTGGTGTCTAGCTTAGATGAGCAGTTCTTC. Protein sequence: CASSLVSSLDEQFF.

J is TRBJ2-1 and V is TRBV15, with 7 bases fitting TRBD1. The ends lost 4 bases at V and 0 bases at J; junction bases unmatched: 6. CDR3 length: 16 residues. The germline V gene has CDR1 LNHNV and CDR2 YYDKDF (reference sequence). The CDR3 region is CATSKIRTGSYNEQFF. The CDR3 DNA follows: TGTGCCACCAGCAAAATTAGGACAGGCTCCTACAATGAGCAGTTCTTC.

This clone was found a few times. This rearrangement joins TRBV19 to TRBJ1-1; D not certain. The length of the CDR3 is 13 residues. V lost 5 bases to trimming and J lost 6 bases, with 13 bases between them. Germline V gene sequence: CDR1 LNHDA, CDR2 SQIVND (reference sequence). The CDR3 region has the DNA TGTGCCAGTAGTCTCAGAATTTCGGCTGAAGCTTTCTTT. It is translated as CASSLRISAEAFF.

In nucleotides, the CDR3 is TGTGCCAGCAGCCCTGGACGGTCGGGGACGGAGCAGTTCTTC. This sequence encodes CASSPGRSGTEQFF. This sequence joins TRBV5-8 and TRBJ2-1; D is tentatively TRBD1 or TRBD2 (5 bases each). Germline CDR1 is SGHTS and CDR2 is YDEGEE. The CDR3 runs 14 residues. Trimming left V 4 bases short and J 10 bases short, with 18 bases between.

This chain uses TRBV6-1 with TRBJ2-1; 12 nucleotides line up with TRBD2. The germline V gene has CDR1 MNHNS and CDR2 SASEGT. This CDR3 has 19 residues. V was pared by 3 bases and J by 4 bases, with 13 bases of the junction left unmatched. The CDR3 nucleotides are TGTGCCAGCAGTGATTCCCTGACTAGCGGGAGTGTAAGGTACAATGAGCAGTTCTTC. This encodes CASSDSLTSGSVRYNEQFF.

The chain links TRBV6-5 to TRBJ1-1; D uncertain. Germline lookup yields CDR1 MNHEY and CDR2 SVGAGI. The V gene lost 5 bases and the J gene lost 8 bases, with 18 bases spanning the gap. This CDR3 region has 14 residues. The CDR3 DNA reads TGTGCCAGCAGTACCCAGGACCATGGGAGAGAAGCTTTCTTT. It specifies CASSTQDHGREAFF.

This chain uses TRBV14 with TRBJ1-1, with 7 bases identical to TRBD1. The germline CDR1 and CDR2 sequences are SGHDN and FVKESK. The CDR3 is made up of 16 amino acids. V lost 4 bases, J lost 0 bases, and 8 bases stayed unmatched. This CDR3 is CASSPTGLNMNTEAFF. The CDR3, as DNA: TGTGCCAGCAGCCCGACAGGGTTAAACATGAACACTGAAGCTTTCTTT.

V is TRBV29-1 and J is TRBJ1-1; D is perhaps TRBD1 (6 bases). The V gene lost 3 bases and the J gene lost 1 base, with 9 bases spanning the gap. The length of the CDR3 is 13 residues. Germline CDR1 reads SQVTM; CDR2 reads ANQGSEA. The CDR3, as DNA: TGCAGCGTTGACAAGGGGGGGAACACTGAAGCTTTCTTT. Translated, it gives CSVDKGGNTEAFF.

The rearrangement uses TRBV19 and TRBJ1-2; possible D gene TRBD1, 6 bases. Trimming stripped 3 bases from V and 6 bases from J, with 20 bases between. From germline, CDR1 is LNHDA and CDR2 SQIVND (reference sequence). The CDR3 is 16 amino acids. The CDR3 DNA reads as TGTGCCAGTAGTATTAACAGGGACGGACCTGTAAATGGCTACACCTTC. Amino acids: CASSINRDGPVNGYTF. Combining the CDR3 with reference TRBV19 and TRBJ1-2 gives the whole variable domain DGGITQSPKYLFRKEGQNVTLSCEQNLNHDAMYWYRQDPGQGLRLIYYSQIVNDFQKGDIAEGYSVSREKKESFPLTVTSAQKNPTAFYLCASSINRDGPVNGYTFGSGTRLTVV.

This clone was seen a handful of times. This chain uses TRBV9 with TRBJ1-1; no reliable D call. The V and J ends lost 3 bases and 7 bases respectively, with 7 bases between them. The CDR3 is 11 residues long. CDR1 is SGDLS and CDR2 is YYNGEE in the germline V gene. The CDR3 DNA reads TGTGCCAGCAGCGCGGAGGGTGAAGCTTTCTTT. Translation gives CASSAEGEAFF.

As DNA, the CDR3 is TGTGCCAGTAGTATAGGAGGCGGAGGAAATGGCTACACCTTC. Translating it yields CASSIGGGGNGYTF. The chain is built from TRBV19 and TRBJ1-2; D uncertain. Germline values: CDR1 LNHDA, CDR2 SQIVND (reference sequence). Trimming shortened V by 1 base and J by 6 bases, and 12 bases separated the two germline ends. The CDR3 contains 14 residues.

This clone has a single count. The chain uses TRBV6-7 and TRBJ1-1; no clear D. TRBV6-7 is an open reading frame whose function is uncertain. V dropped 2 bases and J dropped 4 bases, with 11 bases sitting between them. The CDR3 runs to 14 residues. The CDR3 region has the DNA TGTGCCAGCAGTTACCCAAACAAGGGCACTGAAGCTTTCTTT. It codes for CASSYPNKGTEAFF.

V and J are TRBV7-2 and TRBJ2-3; 8 bases are shared with TRBD2. The V segment lost 2 bases and the J segment 0 bases; nucleotides outside the gene matches: 7. Germline assignment: CDR1 SGHTA and CDR2 FQGNSA. The CDR3 spans 17 residues. The CDR3 sequence: CASSLNALAGSTDTQYF. The CDR3 nucleotides read TGTGCCAGCAGCTTAAATGCTTTAGCGGGAAGCACAGATACGCAGTATTTT.

This clone was detected a few times. V gene TRBV5-6 combines with J gene TRBJ2-1; D unclear. Germline lookup yields CDR1 SGHDT and CDR2 YYEEEE. Trimming took 2 bases from V and 3 from J, leaving 9 bases between them. This CDR3 has 14 residues. CDR3 bases: TGTGCCAGCAGCTTAAAGGGCTACTACAATGAGCAGTTCTTC. This codes for CASSLKGYYNEQFF.

This sequence joins TRBV2 and TRBJ2-3, with 8 bases lining up with TRBD2. With 6 bases clipped from V and 2 bases from J, the junction kept 7 bases outside the gene matches. The CDR3 length is 15 residues. The V gene's germline CDR1 is SNHLY and CDR2 FYNNEI. Here the CDR3 DNA reads TGTGCCAGCAGGCCACTAGCGGTGCACACAGATACGCAGTATTTT. Translating it yields CASRPLAVHTDTQYF.

The chain carries TRBV10-2 and TRBJ2-1; TRBD1 agrees at 12 bases. CDR1 and CDR2 from the germline V gene are WSHSY and SAAADI. This CDR3 is built from 16 residues. V lost 4 bases and J lost 7; bases outside the gene matches: 8. The CDR3 DNA is TGCGCCAGCAGTGGCTGGGACAGGGGGCGAGGGAATGAGCAGTTCTTC. This sequence encodes CASSGWDRGRGNEQFF.

This clone was detected a few times. The chain is built from TRBV19 and TRBJ2-7; D assignment may be TRBD1 or TRBD2 (5 bases each). Trimming took 6 bases from V and 4 from J, leaving 19 bases between them. Germline-derived CDR1 and CDR2 are LNHDA and SQIVND (reference sequence). This CDR3 has 15 residues. The CDR3 is CASSETGTGTYEQYF. CDR3 DNA: TGTGCCAGTAGCGAGACCGGGACGGGGACGTACGAGCAGTACTTC.